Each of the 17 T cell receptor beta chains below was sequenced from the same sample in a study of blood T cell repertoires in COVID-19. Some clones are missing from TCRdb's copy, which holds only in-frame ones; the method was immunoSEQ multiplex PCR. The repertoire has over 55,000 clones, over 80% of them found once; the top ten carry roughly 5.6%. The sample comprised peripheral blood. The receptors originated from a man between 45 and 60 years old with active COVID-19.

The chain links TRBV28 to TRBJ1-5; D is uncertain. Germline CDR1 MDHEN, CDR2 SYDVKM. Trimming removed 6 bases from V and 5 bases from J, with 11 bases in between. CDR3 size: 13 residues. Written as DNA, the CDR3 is TGTGCCAGCAGATGGCTGGTGGATCAGCCCCAGCATTTT. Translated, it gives CASRWLVDQPQHF.

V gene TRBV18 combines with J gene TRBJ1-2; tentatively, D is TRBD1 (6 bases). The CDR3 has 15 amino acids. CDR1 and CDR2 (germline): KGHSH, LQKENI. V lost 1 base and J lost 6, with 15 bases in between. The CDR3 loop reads CASSPQGRNRDGYTF. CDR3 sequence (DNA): TGTGCCAGCTCACCACAGGGGCGGAACAGGGATGGCTACACCTTC.

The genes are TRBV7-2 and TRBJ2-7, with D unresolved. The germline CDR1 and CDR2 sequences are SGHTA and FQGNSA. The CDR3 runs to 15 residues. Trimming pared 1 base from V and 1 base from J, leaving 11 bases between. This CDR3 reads CASSLGAFMSYEQYF. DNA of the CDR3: TGTGCCAGCAGCTTAGGAGCGTTCATGTCCTACGAGCAGTACTTC.

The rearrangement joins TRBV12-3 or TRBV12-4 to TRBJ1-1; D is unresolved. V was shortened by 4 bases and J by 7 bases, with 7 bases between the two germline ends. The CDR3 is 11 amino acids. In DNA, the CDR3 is TGTGCCAGCAGTTATTCGGGTGAAGCTTTCTTT. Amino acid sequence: CASSYSGEAFF.

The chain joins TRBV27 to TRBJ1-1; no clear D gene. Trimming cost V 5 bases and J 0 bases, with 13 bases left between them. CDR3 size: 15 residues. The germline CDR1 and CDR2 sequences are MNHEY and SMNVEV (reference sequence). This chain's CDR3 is CASSQRHIMNTEAFF. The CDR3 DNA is TGTGCCAGCAGTCAGAGACACATTATGAACACTGAAGCTTTCTTT.

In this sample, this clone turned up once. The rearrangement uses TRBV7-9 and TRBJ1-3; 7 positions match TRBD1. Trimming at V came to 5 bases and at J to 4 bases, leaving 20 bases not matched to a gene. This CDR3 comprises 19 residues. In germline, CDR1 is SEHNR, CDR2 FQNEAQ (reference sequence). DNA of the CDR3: TGTGCCAGCAGCACGACTTTATTATCCGGGACAGCGAGGGGAAACACCATATATTTT. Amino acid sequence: CASSTTLLSGTARGNTIYF.

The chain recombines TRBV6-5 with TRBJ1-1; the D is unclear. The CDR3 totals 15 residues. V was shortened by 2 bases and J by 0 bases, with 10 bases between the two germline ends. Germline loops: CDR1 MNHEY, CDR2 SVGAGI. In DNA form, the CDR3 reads TGTGCCAGCAGTTACGGAGGGATTATGAACACTGAAGCTTTCTTT. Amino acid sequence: CASSYGGIMNTEAFF.

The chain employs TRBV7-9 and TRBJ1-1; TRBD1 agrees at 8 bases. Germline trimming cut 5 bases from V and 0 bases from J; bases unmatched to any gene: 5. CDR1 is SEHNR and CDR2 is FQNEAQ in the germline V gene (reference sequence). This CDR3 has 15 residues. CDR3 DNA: TGTGCCAGCAGCCCAGGACAGGGCGTGAACACTGAAGCTTTCTTT. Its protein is CASSPGQGVNTEAFF.

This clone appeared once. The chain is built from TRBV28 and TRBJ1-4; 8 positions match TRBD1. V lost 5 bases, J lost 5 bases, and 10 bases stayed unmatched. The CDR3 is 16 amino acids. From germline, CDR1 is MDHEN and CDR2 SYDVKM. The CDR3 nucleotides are TGTGCCAGCAGTCCTCTCCCGGGACAGGAAAATGAAAAACTGTTTTTT. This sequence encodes CASSPLPGQENEKLFF. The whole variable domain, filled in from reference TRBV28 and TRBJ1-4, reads DVKVTQSSRYLVKRTGEKVFLECVQDMDHENMFWYRQDPGLGLRLIYFSYDVKMKEKGDIPEGYSVSREKKERFSLILESASTNQTSMYLCASSPLPGQENEKLFFGSGTQLSVL.

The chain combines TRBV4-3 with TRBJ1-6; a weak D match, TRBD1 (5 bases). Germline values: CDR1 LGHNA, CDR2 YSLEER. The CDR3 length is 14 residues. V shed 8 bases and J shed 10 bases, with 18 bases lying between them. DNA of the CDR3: TGCGCCAGCCGGGAGACAGTTTCCTACTCACCCCTCCACTTT. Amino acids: CASRETVSYSPLHF.

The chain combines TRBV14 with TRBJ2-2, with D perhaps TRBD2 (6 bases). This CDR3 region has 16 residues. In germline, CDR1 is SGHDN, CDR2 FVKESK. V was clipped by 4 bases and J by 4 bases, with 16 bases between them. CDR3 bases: TGTGCCAGCAGCCCTCTGGCGGGACGATTCACCGGGGAGCTGTTTTTT. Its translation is CASSPLAGRFTGELFF.

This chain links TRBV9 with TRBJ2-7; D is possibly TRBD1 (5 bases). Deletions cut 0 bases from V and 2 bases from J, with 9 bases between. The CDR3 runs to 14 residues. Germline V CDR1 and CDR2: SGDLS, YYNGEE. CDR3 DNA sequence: TGTGCCAGCAGCGTAGGCAGGGAAACCTACGAGCAGTACTTC. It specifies CASSVGRETYEQYF. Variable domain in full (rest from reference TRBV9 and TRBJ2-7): DSGVTQTPKHLITATGQRVTLRCSPRSGDLSVYWYQQSLDQGLQFLIQYYNGEERAKGNILERFSAQQFPDLHSELNLSSLELGDSALYFCASSVGRETYEQYFGPGTRLTVT.

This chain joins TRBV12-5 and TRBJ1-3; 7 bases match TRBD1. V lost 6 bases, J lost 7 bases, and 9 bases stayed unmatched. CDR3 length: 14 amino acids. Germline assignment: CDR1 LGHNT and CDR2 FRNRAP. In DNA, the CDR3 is TGTGCTAGTGGAGTCTCAGGGGGTCGGAACACCATATATTTT. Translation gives CASGVSGGRNTIYF.

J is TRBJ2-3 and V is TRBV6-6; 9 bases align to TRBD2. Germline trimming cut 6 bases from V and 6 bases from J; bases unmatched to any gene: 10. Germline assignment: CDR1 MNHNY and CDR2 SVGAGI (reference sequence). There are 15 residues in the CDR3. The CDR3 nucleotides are TGTGCCAGCAGAAGTAGCGGGAGCTCTACGGATACGCAGTATTTT. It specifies CASRSSGSSTDTQYF.

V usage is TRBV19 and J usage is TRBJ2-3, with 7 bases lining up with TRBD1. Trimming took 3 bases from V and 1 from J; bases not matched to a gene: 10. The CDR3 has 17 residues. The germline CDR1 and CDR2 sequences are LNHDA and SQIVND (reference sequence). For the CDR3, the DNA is TGTGCCAGTAGTATCTTAACCGGGACAGAAGGCACAGATACGCAGTATTTT. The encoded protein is CASSILTGTEGTDTQYF.

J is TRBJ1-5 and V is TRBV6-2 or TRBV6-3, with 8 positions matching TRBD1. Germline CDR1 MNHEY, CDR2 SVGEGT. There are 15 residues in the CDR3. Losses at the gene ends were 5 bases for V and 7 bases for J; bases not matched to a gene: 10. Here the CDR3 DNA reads TGTGCCAGCAGTCCGGCAGGACAGGGAATACAGCCCCAGCATTTT. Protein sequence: CASSPAGQGIQPQHF.

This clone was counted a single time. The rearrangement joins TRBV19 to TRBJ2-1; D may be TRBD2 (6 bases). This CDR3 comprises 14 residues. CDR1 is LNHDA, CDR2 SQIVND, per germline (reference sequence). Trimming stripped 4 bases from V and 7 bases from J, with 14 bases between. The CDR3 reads CASSRLVEANEQFF. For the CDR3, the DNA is TGTGCCAGTAGTAGACTAGTAGAGGCAAATGAGCAGTTCTTC.